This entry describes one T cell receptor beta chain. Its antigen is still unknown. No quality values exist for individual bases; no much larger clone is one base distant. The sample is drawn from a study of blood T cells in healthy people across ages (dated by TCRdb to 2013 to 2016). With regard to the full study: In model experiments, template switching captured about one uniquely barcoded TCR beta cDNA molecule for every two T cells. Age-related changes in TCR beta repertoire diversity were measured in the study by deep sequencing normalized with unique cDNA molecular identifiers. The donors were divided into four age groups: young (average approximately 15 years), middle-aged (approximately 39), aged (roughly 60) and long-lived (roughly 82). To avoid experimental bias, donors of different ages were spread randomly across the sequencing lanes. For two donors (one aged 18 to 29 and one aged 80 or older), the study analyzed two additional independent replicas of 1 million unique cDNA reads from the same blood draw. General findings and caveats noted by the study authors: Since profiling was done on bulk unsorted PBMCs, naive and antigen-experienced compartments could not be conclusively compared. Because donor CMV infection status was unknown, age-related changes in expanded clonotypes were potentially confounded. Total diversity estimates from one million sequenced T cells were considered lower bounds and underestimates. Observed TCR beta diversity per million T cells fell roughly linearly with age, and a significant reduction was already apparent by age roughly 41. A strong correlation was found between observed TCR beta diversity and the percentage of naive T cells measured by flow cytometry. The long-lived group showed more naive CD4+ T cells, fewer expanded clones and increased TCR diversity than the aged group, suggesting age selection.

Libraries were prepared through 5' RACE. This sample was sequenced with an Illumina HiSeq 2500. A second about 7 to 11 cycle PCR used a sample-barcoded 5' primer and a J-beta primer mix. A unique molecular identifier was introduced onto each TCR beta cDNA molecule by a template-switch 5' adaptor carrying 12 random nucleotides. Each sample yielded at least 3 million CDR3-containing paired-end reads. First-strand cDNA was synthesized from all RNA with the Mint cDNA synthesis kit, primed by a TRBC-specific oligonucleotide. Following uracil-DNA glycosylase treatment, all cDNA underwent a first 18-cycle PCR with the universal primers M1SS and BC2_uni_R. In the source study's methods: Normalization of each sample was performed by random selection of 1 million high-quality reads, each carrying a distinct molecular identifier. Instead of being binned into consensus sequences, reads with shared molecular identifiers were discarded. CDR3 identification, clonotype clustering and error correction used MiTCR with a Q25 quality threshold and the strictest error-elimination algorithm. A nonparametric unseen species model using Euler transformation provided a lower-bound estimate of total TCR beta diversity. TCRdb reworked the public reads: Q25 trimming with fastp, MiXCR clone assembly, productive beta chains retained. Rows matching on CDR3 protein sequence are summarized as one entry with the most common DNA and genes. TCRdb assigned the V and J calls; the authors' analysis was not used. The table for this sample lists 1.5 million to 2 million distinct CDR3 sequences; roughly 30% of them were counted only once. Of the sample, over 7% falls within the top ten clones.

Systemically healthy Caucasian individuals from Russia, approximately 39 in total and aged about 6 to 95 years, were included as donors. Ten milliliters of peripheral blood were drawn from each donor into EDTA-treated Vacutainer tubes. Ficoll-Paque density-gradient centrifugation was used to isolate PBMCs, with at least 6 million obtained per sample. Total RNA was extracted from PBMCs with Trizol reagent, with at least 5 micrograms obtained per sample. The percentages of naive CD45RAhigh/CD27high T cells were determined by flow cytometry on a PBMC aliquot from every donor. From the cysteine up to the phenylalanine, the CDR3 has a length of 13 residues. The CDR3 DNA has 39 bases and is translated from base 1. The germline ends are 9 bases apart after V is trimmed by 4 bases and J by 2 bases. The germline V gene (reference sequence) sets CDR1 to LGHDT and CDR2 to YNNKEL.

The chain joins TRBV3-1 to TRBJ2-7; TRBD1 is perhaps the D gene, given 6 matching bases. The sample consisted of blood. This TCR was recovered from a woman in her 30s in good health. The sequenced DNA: TGTGCCAGCAGCCCGTGGGACACCTACGAGCAGTACTTC. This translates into CASSPWDTYEQYF.